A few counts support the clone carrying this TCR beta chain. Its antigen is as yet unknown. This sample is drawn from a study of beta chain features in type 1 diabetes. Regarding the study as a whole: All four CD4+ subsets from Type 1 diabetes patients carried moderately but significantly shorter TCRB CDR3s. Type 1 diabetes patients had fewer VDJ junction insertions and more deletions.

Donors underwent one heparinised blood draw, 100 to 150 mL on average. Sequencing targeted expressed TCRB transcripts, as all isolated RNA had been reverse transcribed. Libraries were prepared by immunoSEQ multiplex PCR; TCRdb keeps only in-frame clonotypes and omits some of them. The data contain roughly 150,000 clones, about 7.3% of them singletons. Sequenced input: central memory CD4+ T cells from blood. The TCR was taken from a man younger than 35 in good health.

Here the CDR3 reads CASERGGSTDTQYF. The CDR3 coding sequence is TGTGCCAGCGAACGCGGGGGGAGCACAGATACGCAGTATTTT. The rearrangement joins TRBV2 to TRBJ2-3, with 8 bases matching TRBD2. The CDR3 is 14 amino acids. V shed 8 bases, J shed 0 bases, and the junction held 4 bases outside the gene matches. Germline assignment: CDR1 SNHLY and CDR2 FYNNEI. The full variable domain, with the rest looked up from reference TRBV2 and TRBJ2-3, is EPEVTQTPSHQVTQMGQEVILRCVPISNHLYFYWYRQILGQKVEFLVSFYNNEISEKSEIFDDQFSVERPDGSNFTLKIRSTKLEDSAMYFCASERGGSTDTQYFGPGTRLTVL.